This note documents a single TCR beta chain sequence. The target antigen is unknown. The CDR3 is made up of 17 amino acids. Trimming took 6 bases from V and 2 from J; bases not matched to a gene: 11. CDR1 is LNHDA, CDR2 SQIVND, per germline (reference sequence). The source of the sample is a study of PD-1 blockade in mismatch repair-deficient tumors. For the study at large: Patients had around 11 mismatch repair-deficient cancer types, all previously treated and progressing. Study conclusions and caveats: Tumor-resident clones, often absent from pretreatment blood, expanded after pembrolizumab and then contracted.

Clones were sequenced by immunoSEQ multiplex PCR, and TCRdb holds only the in-frame ones, with some missing. The sample has some 100,000 clones; 65% to 85% are singletons. All patients were mismatch repair deficient, assessed by either PCR or immunohistochemistry. The J gene is TRBJ2-2, the V gene TRBV19; 8 bases align to TRBD2. Here the sequenced sample was peripheral blood, taken less than 37 weeks after starting pembrolizumab. The source of this sequence is an adult with mismatch repair-deficient cancer. The CDR3 here is CASRLGGSGDNTGELFF. The CDR3 DNA reads as TGTGCCAGTAGGCTGGGGGGTAGCGGGGACAACACCGGGGAGCTGTTTTTT.